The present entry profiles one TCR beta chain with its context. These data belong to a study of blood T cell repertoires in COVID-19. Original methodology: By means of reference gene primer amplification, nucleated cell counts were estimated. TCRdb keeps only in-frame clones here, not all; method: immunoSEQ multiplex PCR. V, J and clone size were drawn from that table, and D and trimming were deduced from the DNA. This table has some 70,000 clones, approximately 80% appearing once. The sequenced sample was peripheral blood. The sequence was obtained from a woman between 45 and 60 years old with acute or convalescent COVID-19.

The CDR3 DNA follows: TGTGCCAGCAGCCCCAATAGCGGGAACACCGGGGAGCTGTTTTTT. Protein sequence: CASSPNSGNTGELFF. This chain links TRBV11-3 with TRBJ2-2, with D perhaps matching TRBD2 (6 bases). Trimming stripped 5 bases from V and 1 base from J, with 11 bases between. This CDR3 has 15 residues. The V gene's germline CDR1 is SGHNT and CDR2 YENEEA.